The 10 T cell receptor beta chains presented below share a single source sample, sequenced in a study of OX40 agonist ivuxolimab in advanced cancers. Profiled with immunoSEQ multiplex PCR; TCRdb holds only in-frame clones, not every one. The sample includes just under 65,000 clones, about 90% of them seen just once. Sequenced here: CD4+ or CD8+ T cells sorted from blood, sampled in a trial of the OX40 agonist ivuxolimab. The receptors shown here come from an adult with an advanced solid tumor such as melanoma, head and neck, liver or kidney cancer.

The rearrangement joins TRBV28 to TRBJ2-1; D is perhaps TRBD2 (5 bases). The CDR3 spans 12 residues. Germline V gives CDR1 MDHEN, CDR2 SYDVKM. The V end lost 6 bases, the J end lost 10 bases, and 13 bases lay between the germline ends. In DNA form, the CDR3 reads TGTGCCAGCAGGACGCGGACTGGCGAGCAGTTCTTC. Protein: CASRTRTGEQFF.

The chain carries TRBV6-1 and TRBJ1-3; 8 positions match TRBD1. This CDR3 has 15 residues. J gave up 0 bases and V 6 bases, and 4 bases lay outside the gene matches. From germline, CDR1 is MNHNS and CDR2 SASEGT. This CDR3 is CASSGQGFSGNTIYF. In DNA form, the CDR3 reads TGTGCCAGCAGCGGACAGGGATTCTCTGGAAACACCATATATTTT.

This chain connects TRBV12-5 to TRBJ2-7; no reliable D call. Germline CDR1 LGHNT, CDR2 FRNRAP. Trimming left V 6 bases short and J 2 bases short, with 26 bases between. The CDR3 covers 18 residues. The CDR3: CASGTGRRADRYPYEQYF. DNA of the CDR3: TGTGCTAGTGGCACCGGACGACGGGCCGACCGGTATCCCTACGAGCAGTACTTC.

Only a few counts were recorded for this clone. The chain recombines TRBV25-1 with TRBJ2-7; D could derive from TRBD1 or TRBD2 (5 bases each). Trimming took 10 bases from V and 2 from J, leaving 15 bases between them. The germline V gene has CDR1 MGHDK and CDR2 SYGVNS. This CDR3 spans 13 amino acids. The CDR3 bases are TGTGCCACCGAGTCCGGGACCACCTACGAGCAGTACTTC. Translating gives CATESGTTYEQYF.

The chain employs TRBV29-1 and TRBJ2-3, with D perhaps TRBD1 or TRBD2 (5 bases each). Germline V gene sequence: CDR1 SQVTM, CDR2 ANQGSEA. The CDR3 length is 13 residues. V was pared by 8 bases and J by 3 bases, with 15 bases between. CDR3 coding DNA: TGCAGCATTTCAGGGCGGAGGACAGATACGCAGTATTTT. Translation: CSISGRRTDTQYF.

The CDR3 DNA reads as TGTGCCAGCAGCTCAAACCGTCCGGGACAGGGAGATGAAAAACTGTTTTTT. It is translated as CASSSNRPGQGDEKLFF. This rearrangement joins TRBV7-9 to TRBJ1-4; 9 bases are shared with TRBD1. Losses at the gene ends were 4 bases for V and 6 bases for J; bases not matched to a gene: 12. This CDR3 region has 17 residues. Germline V gene data show CDR1 as SEHNR and CDR2 as FQNEAQ (reference sequence).

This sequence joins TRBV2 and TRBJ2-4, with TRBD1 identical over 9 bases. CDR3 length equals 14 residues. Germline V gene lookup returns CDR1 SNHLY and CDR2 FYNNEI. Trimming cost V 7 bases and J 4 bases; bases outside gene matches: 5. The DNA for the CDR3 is TGTGCCAGCAAAGCGGGACAGGGAAAAAACATTCAGTACTTC. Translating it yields CASKAGQGKNIQYF. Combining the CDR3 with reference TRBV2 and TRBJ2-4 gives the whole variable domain EPEVTQTPSHQVTQMGQEVILRCVPISNHLYFYWYRQILGQKVEFLVSFYNNEISEKSEIFDDQFSVERPDGSNFTLKIRSTKLEDSAMYFCASKAGQGKNIQYFGAGTRLSVL.

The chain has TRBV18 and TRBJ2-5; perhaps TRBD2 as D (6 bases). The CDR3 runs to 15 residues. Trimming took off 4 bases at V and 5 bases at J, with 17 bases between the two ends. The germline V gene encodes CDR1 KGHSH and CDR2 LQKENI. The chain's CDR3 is CASSLGTSAWETQYF. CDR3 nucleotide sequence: TGTGCCAGCTCACTTGGGACTTCCGCGTGGGAGACCCAGTACTTC.

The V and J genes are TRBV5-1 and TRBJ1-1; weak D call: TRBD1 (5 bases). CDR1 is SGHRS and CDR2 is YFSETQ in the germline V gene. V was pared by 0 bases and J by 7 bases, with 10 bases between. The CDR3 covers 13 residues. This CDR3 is CASSLGTPVEAFF. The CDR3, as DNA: TGCGCCAGCAGCTTGGGGACACCGGTTGAAGCTTTCTTT.

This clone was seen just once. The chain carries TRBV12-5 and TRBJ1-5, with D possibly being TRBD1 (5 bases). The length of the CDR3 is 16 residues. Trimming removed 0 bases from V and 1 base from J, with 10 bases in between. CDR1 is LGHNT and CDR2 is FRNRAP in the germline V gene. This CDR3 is CASGLVLGESNQPQHF. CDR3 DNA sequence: TGTGCTAGTGGTTTGGTATTGGGGGAAAGCAATCAGCCCCAGCATTTT.